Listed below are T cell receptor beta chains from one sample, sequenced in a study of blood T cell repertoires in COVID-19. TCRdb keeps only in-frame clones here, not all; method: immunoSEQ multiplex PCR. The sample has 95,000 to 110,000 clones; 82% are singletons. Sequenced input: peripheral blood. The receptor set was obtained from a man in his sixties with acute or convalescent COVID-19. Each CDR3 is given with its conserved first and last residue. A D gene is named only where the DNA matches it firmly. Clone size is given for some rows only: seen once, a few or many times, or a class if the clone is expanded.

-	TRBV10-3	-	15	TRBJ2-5	CAISESRAEQETQYF	TGTGCCATCAGTGAGTCGCGGGCCGAACAAGAGACCCAGTACTTC
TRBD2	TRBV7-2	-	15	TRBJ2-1	CASSFTSGGVYEQFF	TGTGCCAGCAGCTTCACTAGCGGGGGTGTCTATGAGCAGTTCTTC
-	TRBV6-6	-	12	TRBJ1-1	CASSSSRVEAFF	TGTGCCAGCAGTTCCTCACGCGTAGAAGCTTTCTTT
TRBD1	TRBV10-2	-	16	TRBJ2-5	CASRSRQGARWETQYF	TGCGCCAGCAGATCTCGACAGGGGGCGCGTTGGGAGACCCAGTACTTC
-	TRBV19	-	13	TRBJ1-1	CASSPGEYTEAFF	TGTGCCAGTAGTCCAGGGGAGTACACTGAAGCTTTCTTT
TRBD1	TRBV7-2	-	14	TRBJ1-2	CASSLYRTGDGYTF	TGTGCCAGCAGCTTATACAGGACAGGGGATGGCTACACCTTC
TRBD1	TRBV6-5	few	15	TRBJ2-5	CASSTRTGGGETQYF	TGTGCCAGCAGTACCCGGACAGGGGGCGGCGAGACCCAGTACTTC
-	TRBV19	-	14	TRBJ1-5	CASSMGLTNQPQHF	TGTGCCAGTAGTATGGGACTGACGAATCAGCCCCAGCATTTT
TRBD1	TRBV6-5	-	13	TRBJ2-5	CASSPGQQETQYF	TGTGCCAGCAGCCCGGGACAGCAAGAGACCCAGTACTTC
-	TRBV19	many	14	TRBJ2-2	CASSIIALGAELFF	TGTGCCAGTAGTATAATAGCTCTCGGCGCGGAGCTGTTTTTT
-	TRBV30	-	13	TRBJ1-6	CAWNAQGESPLHF	TGTGCCTGGAATGCGCAGGGTGAGTCACCCCTCCACTTT
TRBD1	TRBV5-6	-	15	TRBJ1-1	CASSPRTGMNTEAFF	TGTGCCAGCAGCCCCCGGACAGGGATGAACACTGAAGCTTTCTTT